This TCR beta chain appears in the sequencing data of a study of regulatory T cells in long-lasting Graves disease. For TCR beta, libraries came from iRepertoire HTBI primers and Arm-PCR of CDR3 regions. Each CDR3 protein gets one entry after TCRdb re-called the multiplex PCR reads with MiXCR. The repertoire holds about 220,000 distinct CDR3 sequences, with 15% to 20% as singletons. Whole-study findings and limits: Having only a small sample size may have limited accuracy.

Time point meaning: newly diagnosed GD, antithyroid drugs for less than 3 months. The TCR library was made from RNA extracted from PBMCs. V lost 7 bases and J lost 0, with 8 bases in between. This CDR3 region has 14 residues. Looked up from germline, CDR1 is SGHRS and CDR2 is YFSETQ. This clonotype was found a few times. Its matching antigen is unknown. The rearrangement links TRBV5-1 to TRBJ2-6; no reliable D call. The clonotype comes from a female donor with Graves disease. This material consisted of peripheral blood mononuclear cells (PBMCs), taken at new diagnosis, from a patient treated with antithyroid drugs. This chain's CDR3 is CASSPASGANVLTF. In nucleotides, the CDR3 is TGCGCCAGCTCCCCGGCCTCTGGGGCCAACGTCCTGACTTTC.